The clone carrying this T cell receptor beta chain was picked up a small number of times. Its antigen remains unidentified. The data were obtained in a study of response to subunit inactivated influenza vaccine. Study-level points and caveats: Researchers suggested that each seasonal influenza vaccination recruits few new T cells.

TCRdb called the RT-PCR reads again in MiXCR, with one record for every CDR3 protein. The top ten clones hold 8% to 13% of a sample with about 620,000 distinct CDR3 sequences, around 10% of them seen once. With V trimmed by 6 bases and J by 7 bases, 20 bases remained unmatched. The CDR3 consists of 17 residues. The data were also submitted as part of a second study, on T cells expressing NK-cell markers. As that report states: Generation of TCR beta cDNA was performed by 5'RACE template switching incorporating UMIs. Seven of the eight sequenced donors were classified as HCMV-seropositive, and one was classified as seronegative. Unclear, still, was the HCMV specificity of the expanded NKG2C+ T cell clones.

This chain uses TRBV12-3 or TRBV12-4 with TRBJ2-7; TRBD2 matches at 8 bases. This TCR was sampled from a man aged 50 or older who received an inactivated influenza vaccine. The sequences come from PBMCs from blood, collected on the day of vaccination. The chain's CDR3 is CASRLTGWSGGIGEQYF. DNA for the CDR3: TGTGCCAGCAGACTTACGGGTTGGAGCGGGGGAATCGGGGAGCAGTACTTC.